This T cell receptor beta chain was recovered during a study of T-cell reconstitution after alpha-beta-depleted transplantation in children. General study findings and limits: About two months after transplant, alpha-beta T cells reportedly came from several hundred expanded graft clones. One year post-transplant, T-cell counts and diversity were largely derived from T cells produced anew. Some patients showed high day-60 TCRbeta diversity, which derived from surviving recipient T cells and thymic progenitors.

Library preparation (for TCRbeta) was performed with unique molecular identifiers. TCRdb re-derived calls from the PCR reads in MiXCR, one entry per CDR3 protein. The data hold under 850,000 distinct CDR3 sequences, with around 14% observed a single time. This clonotype appeared many times. Its specificity is unknown. The input for sequencing was PBMCs, taken before TCRalphabeta/CD19-depleted stem cell transplant. The receptor comes from a girl aged 2-9 years with congenital amegakaryocytic thrombocytopenia, due to receive a stem cell transplant.

The CDR3 nucleotides are TGCGCCAGCAGCTCCGGGTCTACGGGGCCGCGGGGGAGCACTGAAGCTTTCTTT. It specifies CASSSGSTGPRGSTEAFF. The V and J genes are TRBV5-1 and TRBJ1-1; possibly TRBD1 for D (5 bases). The V gene lost 3 bases and the J gene lost 4 bases, with 25 bases spanning the gap. Germline V CDR1 and CDR2: SGHRS, YFSETQ. The CDR3 has 18 amino acids.